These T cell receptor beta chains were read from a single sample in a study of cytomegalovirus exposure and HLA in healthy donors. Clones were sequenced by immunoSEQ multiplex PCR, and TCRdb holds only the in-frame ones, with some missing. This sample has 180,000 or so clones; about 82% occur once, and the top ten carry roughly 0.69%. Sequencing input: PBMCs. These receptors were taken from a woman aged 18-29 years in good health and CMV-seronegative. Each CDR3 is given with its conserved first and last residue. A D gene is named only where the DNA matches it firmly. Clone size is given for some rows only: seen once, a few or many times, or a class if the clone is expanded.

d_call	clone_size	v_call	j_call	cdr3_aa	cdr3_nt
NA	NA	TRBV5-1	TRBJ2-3	CASSLDTSSLTDTQYF	TGCGCCAGCAGCTTGGATACTAGTTCCCTCACAGATACGCAGTATTTT
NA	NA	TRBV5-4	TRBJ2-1	CASSTFRENEQFF	TGTGCCAGCAGCACATTCCGGGAAAATGAGCAGTTCTTC
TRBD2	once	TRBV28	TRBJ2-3	CASRNLAGGRELRTDTQYF	TGTGCCAGCAGGAACCTGGCGGGAGGTCGGGAGCTACGCACAGATACGCAGTATTTT
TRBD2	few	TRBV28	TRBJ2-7	CASGTSQTYEQYF	TGTGCCAGCGGGACTAGCCAAACCTACGAGCAGTACTTC
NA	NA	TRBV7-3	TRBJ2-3	CASSRKTTDTQYF	TGTGCCAGCAGCCGAAAAACTACAGATACGCAGTATTTT
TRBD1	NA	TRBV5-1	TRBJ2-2	CASSGRGTSNTGELFF	TGCGCCAGCAGCGGCAGGGGGACCTCGAACACCGGGGAGCTGTTTTTT
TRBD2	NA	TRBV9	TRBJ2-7	CASSVASGKMYEQYF	TGTGCCAGCAGCGTAGCTAGCGGGAAAATGTACGAGCAGTACTTC
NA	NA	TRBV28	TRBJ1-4	CASSLPSTSPREKLFF	TGTGCCAGCAGTTTACCCAGCACTAGCCCCCGTGAAAAACTGTTTTTT
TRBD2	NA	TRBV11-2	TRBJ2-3	CASSYSRLAVTDTQYF	TGTGCCAGCAGCTACAGCCGACTAGCAGTCACAGATACGCAGTATTTT
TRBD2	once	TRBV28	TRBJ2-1	CASGTSGSLYEQFF	TGTGCCAGCGGGACTAGCGGGAGTCTCTATGAGCAGTTCTTC
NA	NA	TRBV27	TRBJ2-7	CASSQIQGGSYEQYF	TGTGCCAGCAGTCAAATTCAGGGGGGATCCTACGAGCAGTACTTC
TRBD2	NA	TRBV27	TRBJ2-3	CASSRGGPSDTQYF	TGTGCCAGCAGCCGGGGAGGGCCCTCAGATACGCAGTATTTT
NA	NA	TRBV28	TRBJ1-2	CASSSTGENYGYTF	TGTGCCAGCAGTAGTACAGGTGAAAACTATGGCTACACCTTC
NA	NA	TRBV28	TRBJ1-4	CASSLLTDTTNEKLFF	TGTGCCAGCAGTTTATTGACAGACACAACTAATGAAAAACTGTTTTTT
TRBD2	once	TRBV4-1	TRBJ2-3	CASSHPERGGSTDTQYF	TGCGCCAGCAGCCACCCTGAGCGCGGGGGTAGCACAGATACGCAGTATTTT
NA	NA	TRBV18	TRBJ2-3	CASSPQSSTDTQYF	TGTGCCAGCTCACCACAATCTAGCACAGATACGCAGTATTTT
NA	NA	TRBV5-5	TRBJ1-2	CASSFRDIDNYGYTF	TGTGCCAGCAGCTTTCGGGACATCGATAACTATGGCTACACCTTC
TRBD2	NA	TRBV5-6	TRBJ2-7	CASSYDGTTYYEQYF	TGTGCCAGCAGTTATGATGGGACTACGTACTACGAGCAGTACTTC
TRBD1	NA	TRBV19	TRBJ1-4	CASSDRAGTNEKLFF	TGTGCCAGTAGCGACAGGGCCGGCACTAATGAAAAACTGTTTTTT
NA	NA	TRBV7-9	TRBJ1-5	CASSLGPRQPQHF	TGTGCCAGCAGCTTAGGGCCTCGTCAGCCCCAGCATTTT
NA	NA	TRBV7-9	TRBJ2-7	CASSLPSRSYEQYF	TGTGCCAGCAGCTTACCTAGCAGATCCTACGAGCAGTACTTC
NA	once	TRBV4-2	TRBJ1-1	CASSQDPGGGGTEAFF	TGTGCCAGCAGCCAAGACCCCGGTGGGGGGGGCACTGAAGCTTTCTTT
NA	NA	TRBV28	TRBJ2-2	CASSLRGIGELFF	TGTGCCAGCAGTTTAAGAGGGATTGGGGAGCTGTTTTTT
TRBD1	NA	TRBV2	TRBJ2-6	CASSRQGPAGANVLTF	TGTGCCAGCAGCAGACAGGGACCTGCTGGGGCCAACGTCCTGACTTTC